The TCR beta chain under discussion was sequenced for a study of blood T cell repertoires in COVID-19. Germline V CDR1 and CDR2: KGHSH, LQKENI. This CDR3 is 18 amino acids long. V trimming: 1 base; J trimming: 0 bases; junction bases outside the gene matches: 7. Libraries were prepared by immunoSEQ multiplex PCR; TCRdb keeps only in-frame clonotypes and omits some of them. The sample shows 200,000 to 300,000 clones, roughly 86% of them seen only once. Sequencing was carried out using peripheral blood. The rearrangement uses TRBV18 and TRBJ2-2, with 8 bases lining up with TRBD1. The TCR sequence derives from a woman between 45 and 60 years old with acute or convalescent COVID-19. Written as DNA, the CDR3 is TGTGCCAGCTCACCACTGGGGACAGGCGTTGCGAACACCGGGGAGCTGTTTTTT. It is translated as CASSPLGTGVANTGELFF.